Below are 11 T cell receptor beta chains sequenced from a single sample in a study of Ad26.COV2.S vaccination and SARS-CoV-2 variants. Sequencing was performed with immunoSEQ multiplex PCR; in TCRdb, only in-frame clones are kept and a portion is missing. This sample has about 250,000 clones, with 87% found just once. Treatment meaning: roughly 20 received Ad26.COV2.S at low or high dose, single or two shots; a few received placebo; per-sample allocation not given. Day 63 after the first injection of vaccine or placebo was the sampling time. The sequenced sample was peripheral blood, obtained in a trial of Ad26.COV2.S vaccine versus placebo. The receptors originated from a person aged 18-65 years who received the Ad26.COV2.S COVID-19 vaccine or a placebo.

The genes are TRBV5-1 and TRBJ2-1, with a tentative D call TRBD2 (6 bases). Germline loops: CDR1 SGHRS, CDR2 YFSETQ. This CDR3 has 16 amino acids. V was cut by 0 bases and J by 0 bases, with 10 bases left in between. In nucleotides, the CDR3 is TGCGCCAGCAGCTTGGATGGCGGGATCTCCTACAATGAGCAGTTCTTC. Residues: CASSLDGGISYNEQFF.

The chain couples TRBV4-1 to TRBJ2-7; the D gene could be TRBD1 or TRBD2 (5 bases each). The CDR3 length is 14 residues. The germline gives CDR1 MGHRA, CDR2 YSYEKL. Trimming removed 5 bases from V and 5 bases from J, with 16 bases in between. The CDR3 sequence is CASSEGALGDEQYV. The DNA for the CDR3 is TGCGCCAGCAGCGAAGGGGCATTGGGGGACGAGCAGTACGTC.

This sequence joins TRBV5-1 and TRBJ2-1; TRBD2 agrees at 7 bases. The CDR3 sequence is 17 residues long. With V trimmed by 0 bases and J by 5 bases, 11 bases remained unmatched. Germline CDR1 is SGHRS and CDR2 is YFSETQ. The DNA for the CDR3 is TGCGCCAGCAGCTTGGCCCCAGCCGGGACTATAAACAATGAGCAGTTCTTC. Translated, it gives CASSLAPAGTINNEQFF.

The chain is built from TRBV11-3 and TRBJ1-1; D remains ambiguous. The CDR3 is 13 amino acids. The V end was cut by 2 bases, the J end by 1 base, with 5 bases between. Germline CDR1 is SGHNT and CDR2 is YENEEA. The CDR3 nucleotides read TGTGCCAGCAGCTTATTTAAGAACACTGAAGCTTTCTTT. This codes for CASSLFKNTEAFF.

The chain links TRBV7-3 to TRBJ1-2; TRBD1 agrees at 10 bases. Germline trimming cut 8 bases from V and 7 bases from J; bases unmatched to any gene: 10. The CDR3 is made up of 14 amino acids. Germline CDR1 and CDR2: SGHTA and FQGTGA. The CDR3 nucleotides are TGTGCCAGCTCTCAGACAGGGGGCGCATCTGGCTACACCTTC. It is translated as CASSQTGGASGYTF. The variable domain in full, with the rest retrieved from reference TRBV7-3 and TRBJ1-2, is GAGVSQTPSNKVTEKGKYVELRCDPISGHTALYWYRQSLGQGPEFLIYFQGTGAADDSGLPNDRFFAVRPEGSVSTLKIQRTERGDSAVYLCASSQTGGASGYTFGSGTRLTVV.

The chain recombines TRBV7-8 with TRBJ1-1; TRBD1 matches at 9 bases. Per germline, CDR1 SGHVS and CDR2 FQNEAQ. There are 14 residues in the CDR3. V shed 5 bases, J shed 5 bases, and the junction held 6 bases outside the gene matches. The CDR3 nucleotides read TGTGCCAGCAGCCACGGACAGGGGAGGACTGAAGCTTTCTTT. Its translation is CASSHGQGRTEAFF.

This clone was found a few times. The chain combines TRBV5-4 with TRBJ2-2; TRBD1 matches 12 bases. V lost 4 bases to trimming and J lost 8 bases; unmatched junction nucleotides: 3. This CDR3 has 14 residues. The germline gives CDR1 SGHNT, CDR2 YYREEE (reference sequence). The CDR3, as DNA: TGTGCCAGCAGCACGGGACAGGGGGCTGGGGAGCTGTTTTTT. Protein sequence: CASSTGQGAGELFF.

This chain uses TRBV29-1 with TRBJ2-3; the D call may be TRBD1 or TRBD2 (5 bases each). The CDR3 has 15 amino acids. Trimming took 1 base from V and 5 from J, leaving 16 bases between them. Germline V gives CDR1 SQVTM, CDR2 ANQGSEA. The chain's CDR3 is CSVEAHSGRRDTQYF. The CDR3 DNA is TGCAGCGTTGAAGCTCACTCGGGACGGAGAGATACGCAGTATTTT.

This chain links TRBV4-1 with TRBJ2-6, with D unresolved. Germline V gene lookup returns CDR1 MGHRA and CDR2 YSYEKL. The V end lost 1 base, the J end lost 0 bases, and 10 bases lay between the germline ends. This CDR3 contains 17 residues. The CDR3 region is CASSQVFQNSGANVLTF. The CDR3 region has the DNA TGCGCCAGCAGCCAAGTTTTCCAGAACTCTGGGGCCAACGTCCTGACTTTC.

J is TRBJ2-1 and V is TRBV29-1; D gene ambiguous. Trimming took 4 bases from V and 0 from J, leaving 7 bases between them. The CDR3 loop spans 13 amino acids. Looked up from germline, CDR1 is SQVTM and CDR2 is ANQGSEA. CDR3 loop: CSVGSSSYNEQFF. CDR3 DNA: TGCAGCGTTGGTAGCAGCTCCTACAATGAGCAGTTCTTC.

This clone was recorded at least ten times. CDR3 protein: CASSLGDTGEQYF. DNA of the CDR3: TGTGCCAGCAGCTTAGGGGACACAGGCGAGCAGTACTTC. The chain combines TRBV7-8 with TRBJ2-7; a possible D gene is TRBD1 (6 bases). V lost 1 base to trimming and J lost 6 bases, with 10 bases between them. This CDR3 comprises 13 residues. In germline, CDR1 is SGHVS, CDR2 FQNEAQ.